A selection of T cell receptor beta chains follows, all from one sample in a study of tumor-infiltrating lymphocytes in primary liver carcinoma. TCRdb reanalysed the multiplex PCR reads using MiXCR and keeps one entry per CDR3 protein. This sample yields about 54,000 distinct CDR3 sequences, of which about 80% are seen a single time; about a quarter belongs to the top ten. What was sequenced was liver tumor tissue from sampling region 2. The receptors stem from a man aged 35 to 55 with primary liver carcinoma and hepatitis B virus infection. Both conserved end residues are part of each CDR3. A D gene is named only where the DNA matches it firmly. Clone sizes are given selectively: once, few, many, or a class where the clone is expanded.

CDR3nt: TGCGCCAGCAGCCAAGAGCCAGGGGCAGTGACCCAGTGCTTC
CDR3aa: CASSQEPGAVTQCF
d_gene: -
j_gene: TRBJ2-5
v_gene: TRBV4-1
abundance: -

CDR3nt: TGTGCCAGCAAGGAGACAGGAGATCAGACCCGGCATTTT
CDR3aa: CASKETGDQTRHF
d_gene: -
j_gene: TRBJ1-5
v_gene: TRBV6-5
abundance: -

CDR3nt: TGCGGCGTTTCGGGAGGACCGGTGGGCGATACGCAGTATTTT
CDR3aa: CGVSGGPVGDTQYF
d_gene: TRBD2
j_gene: TRBJ2-3
v_gene: TRBV29-1
abundance: -

CDR3nt: TGTGCCAGCAGTGGCTCCACAGTGGGTTACACAGATACGCAATGTTTT
CDR3aa: CASSGSTVGYTDTQCF
d_gene: -
j_gene: TRBJ2-3
v_gene: TRBV6-2/TRBV6-3
abundance: once

CDR3nt: TGCGCCAGCAGTCCCTGGGACTCGCTGATCGAGCAGTACTTC
CDR3aa: CASSPWDSLIEQYF
d_gene: -
j_gene: TRBJ2-7
v_gene: TRBV4-1
abundance: once

CDR3nt: TGTGCCAGCAGCTTAGATCGTCTATCCTACGAGCAGTACTTC
CDR3aa: CASSLDRLSYEQYF
d_gene: -
j_gene: TRBJ2-7
v_gene: TRBV7-9
abundance: many

CDR3nt: TGTGCCAGCAGCCACAGGGGTCGGATCAATGAGCAGTTCTTC
CDR3aa: CASSHRGRINEQFF
d_gene: TRBD1
j_gene: TRBJ2-1
v_gene: TRBV11-1
abundance: few

CDR3nt: TGTGCCAGCTCACCTTCAGGGGTGGGAGATACGCAGTATTTT
CDR3aa: CASSPSGVGDTQYF
d_gene: -
j_gene: TRBJ2-3
v_gene: TRBV18
abundance: -

CDR3nt: TGCGTCAGCAGCTTAGGACTAGCGGGCGGGAGAGACCAGCACTTC
CDR3aa: CVSSLGLAGGRDQHF
d_gene: TRBD2
j_gene: TRBJ2-5
v_gene: TRBV11-2
abundance: once

CDR3nt: TGTGCCAGCACCCCCCCGAGTAGCGGCAGCACAGATACGCAGCATTTT
CDR3aa: CASTPPSSGSTDTQHF
d_gene: -
j_gene: TRBJ1-5
v_gene: TRBV11-2
abundance: -

CDR3nt: TGTGCCAGCAGTCAATTAGCGTGTTTAACCACAGATACGCAACATTTT
CDR3aa: CASSQLACLTTDTQHF
d_gene: -
j_gene: TRBJ2-3
v_gene: TRBV6-1
abundance: -

CDR3nt: TGCGCCAGCGGCCTCGCCCCGGGGATGGGCACTGAAGCTTTCTTT
CDR3aa: CASGLAPGMGTEAFF
d_gene: -
j_gene: TRBJ1-1
v_gene: TRBV5-4
abundance: -

CDR3nt: TGTGTCAGCAGCCTCCGGGGGGAGAAGTACTTC
CDR3aa: CVSSLRGEKYF
d_gene: TRBD2
j_gene: TRBJ2-7
v_gene: TRBV13
abundance: -

CDR3nt: TGTGACAGCAGCTTCGACTTGGAGAGGGTCGGTGAAAAACTGTTTTTT
CDR3aa: CDSSFDLERVGEKLFF
d_gene: -
j_gene: TRBJ1-4
v_gene: TRBV7-9
abundance: -

CDR3nt: TGTGCCAGCAGCTTAGGCATATCAGGGGGTCACAATTCACCCCTCCACTTT
CDR3aa: CASSLGISGGHNSPLHF
d_gene: TRBD1
j_gene: TRBJ1-6
v_gene: TRBV13
abundance: many

CDR3nt: TGCAGCGGATTGCCGGGAAAGGGCGTTGGTGAGCAGTTCTTC
CDR3aa: CSGLPGKGVGEQFF
d_gene: -
j_gene: TRBJ2-1
v_gene: TRBV29-1
abundance: -

CDR3nt: TGTGCCAGCAGTTCCCCCTTGGCTACCTTCGGCTCCGAGCAGTACTTC
CDR3aa: CASSSPLATFGSEQYF
d_gene: -
j_gene: TRBJ2-7
v_gene: TRBV28
abundance: many

CDR3nt: TGTGCCAGCAGCTTCCCCCGGGCGGGGCTCCACGAGCAGTACTTC
CDR3aa: CASSFPRAGLHEQYF
d_gene: -
j_gene: TRBJ2-7
v_gene: TRBV7-9
abundance: -

CDR3nt: TGCAGTGCGGTCAAGCCGAACATTCAGTACTTC
CDR3aa: CSAVKPNIQYF
d_gene: -
j_gene: TRBJ2-4
v_gene: TRBV20-1
abundance: once

CDR3nt: TGTGCCAGCGGTACCGGGGGACGCCGGGGAAAAGAAAAACTGTTTTTT
CDR3aa: CASGTGGRRGKEKLFF
d_gene: -
j_gene: TRBJ1-4
v_gene: TRBV6-6
abundance: -

CDR3nt: TGTGCCAGCAGTCAAGACCGGGCCGAAACTTTCTTT
CDR3aa: CASSQDRAETFF
d_gene: -
j_gene: TRBJ1-1
v_gene: TRBV14
abundance: -

CDR3nt: TGTGCCAGCAGCGTAACGACAGGGGAGATTAATGAGCAGTTCTTC
CDR3aa: CASSVTTGEINEQFF
d_gene: TRBD1
j_gene: TRBJ2-1
v_gene: TRBV9
abundance: -

CDR3nt: TGCAGCGTAGATGAGACCATTGGCAATGAGCAGTTCTTC
CDR3aa: CSVDETIGNEQFF
d_gene: -
j_gene: TRBJ2-1
v_gene: TRBV29-1
abundance: -

CDR3nt: TGTGCCAGCAGTTTACCGCGACAGGCCCTACCCGGGACTAGGAGCTCCTACAATGAGCAGTTCTTC
CDR3aa: CASSLPRQALPGTRSSYNEQFF
d_gene: TRBD2
j_gene: TRBJ2-1
v_gene: TRBV28
abundance: many

CDR3nt: TGCGCCAGTAGCTTGGAGGGGGTACTCTACAATGAGCGGTTCTTC
CDR3aa: CASSLEGVLYNERFF
d_gene: -
j_gene: TRBJ2-1
v_gene: TRBV5-1
abundance: -

CDR3nt: TGTGCTAGCAGCTTGGAGATTGGGACAGATACGCAGTATTTT
CDR3aa: CASSLEIGTDTQYF
d_gene: -
j_gene: TRBJ2-3
v_gene: TRBV7-6
abundance: -

CDR3nt: -
CDR3aa: CSVGQGAYEQFF
d_gene: -
j_gene: TRBJ2-1
v_gene: TRBV29-1
abundance: -

CDR3nt: TGTGCCAGCAGCTTCCCGGGACTAGGGATCCACGAGCAGTACTTC
CDR3aa: CASSFPGLGIHEQYF
d_gene: TRBD2
j_gene: TRBJ2-7
v_gene: TRBV11-2
abundance: medium-sized

CDR3nt: TGTGCCGGCAGCCCCGATGACCTCCTGCAGATAGCGAGAAGCACAGATACGCTGTATTTT
CDR3aa: CAGSPDDLLQIARSTDTLYF
d_gene: -
j_gene: TRBJ2-3
v_gene: TRBV11-2
abundance: -

CDR3nt: TGTGCCAGCAGCGTAGGCGTACAAGAGACCCAGTACTTC
CDR3aa: CASSVGVQETQYF
d_gene: -
j_gene: TRBJ2-5
v_gene: TRBV9
abundance: -

CDR3nt: TGTGCCAGCTTTCCCCGGGACTATCCATGGGGGGGCTCCTACAATGAGCAGTTCTTC
CDR3aa: CASFPRDYPWGGSYNEQFF
d_gene: TRBD2
j_gene: TRBJ2-1
v_gene: TRBV19
abundance: -

CDR3nt: TGTGTCAGCAGCTCCGCTGCGGGCGGTAAAGAGCAGTTCTTC
CDR3aa: CVSSSAAGGKEQFF
d_gene: -
j_gene: TRBJ2-1
v_gene: TRBV11-2
abundance: -

CDR3nt: TGTGCCAGCAGTTACCGAGGACTAGCGGGGATCAAAGTCGATGAGCAGTTCTTC
CDR3aa: CASSYRGLAGIKVDEQFF
d_gene: TRBD2
j_gene: TRBJ2-1
v_gene: TRBV6-5
abundance: many

CDR3nt: TGTGCCAGGAGACTGGGACAACCCTACGAGCAGTACTTC
CDR3aa: CARRLGQPYEQYF
d_gene: -
j_gene: TRBJ2-7
v_gene: TRBV12-3/TRBV12-4
abundance: -

CDR3nt: TGCAGCGTTTATCCCGGCATTGACACCTTC
CDR3aa: CSVYPGIDTF
d_gene: -
j_gene: TRBJ1-2
v_gene: TRBV29-1
abundance: many

CDR3nt: TGTGCCAGTAGTTATGGGACAGAGAACACTCAAGCTTTCTTT
CDR3aa: CASSYGTENTQAFF
d_gene: TRBD1
j_gene: TRBJ1-1
v_gene: TRBV6-5
abundance: -

CDR3nt: TGTGTCAGCAGTCACCCCGACAGGGGTGACCCAGATACGCAGTATTTT
CDR3aa: CVSSHPDRGDPDTQYF
d_gene: TRBD1
j_gene: TRBJ2-3
v_gene: TRBV6-2/TRBV6-3
abundance: -

CDR3nt: TGTGCCAGCAGCTTGAACAGGGTGCCAGATACGCAGTATTTT
CDR3aa: CASSLNRVPDTQYF
d_gene: -
j_gene: TRBJ2-3
v_gene: TRBV7-9
abundance: many

CDR3nt: TGTGCAAGCAGCTCGCGAAGCGGGAGCTTCTACAATGAGCAGTTCTTC
CDR3aa: CASSSRSGSFYNEQFF
d_gene: TRBD2
j_gene: TRBJ2-1
v_gene: TRBV12-3/TRBV12-4
abundance: -

CDR3nt: TGTGCCAGCAGCCTAGGGGGGTCTGAGCAGTTCTTC
CDR3aa: CASSLGGSEQFF
d_gene: -
j_gene: TRBJ2-1
v_gene: TRBV13
abundance: -

CDR3nt: TGTGCCAGCAGCCTGGGACTAGTGGGTGAAGTTGACAATGAGCACTTCTTC
CDR3aa: CASSLGLVGEVDNEHFF
d_gene: TRBD2
j_gene: TRBJ2-1
v_gene: TRBV11-1
abundance: -

CDR3nt: TGTGCCTGGTCGGCGGGGGGCCGGGACTATGGCTACACCTTC
CDR3aa: CAWSAGGRDYGYTF
d_gene: -
j_gene: TRBJ1-2
v_gene: TRBV30
abundance: many

CDR3nt: TGCGCCAGCCGTGAAGGACTGCCCATCCAAGAGACCGAGTACTTC
CDR3aa: CASREGLPIQETEYF
d_gene: -
j_gene: TRBJ2-5
v_gene: TRBV10-2
abundance: -

CDR3nt: TGTGCCAGCAGTTTCCCGAATTCACCCCTCCACTTT
CDR3aa: CASSFPNSPLHF
d_gene: -
j_gene: TRBJ1-6
v_gene: TRBV28
abundance: many

CDR3nt: TGTGCCAGCAGCCCAGGACAGGGCTTCCCATCGAACAATGAGCAGTTATTC
CDR3aa: CASSPGQGFPSNNEQLF
d_gene: TRBD1
j_gene: TRBJ2-1
v_gene: TRBV5-4
abundance: -

CDR3nt: TGTGCCATCAGTCAAATGGGCAGGGGTGCGAACAACGGGGAGCTGTTTTTT
CDR3aa: CAISQMGRGANNGELFF
d_gene: -
j_gene: TRBJ2-2
v_gene: TRBV10-3
abundance: -

CDR3nt: TGTGCCAGCAGCTTGAGTGTCAGTTTGGAGAACCACTACTTC
CDR3aa: CASSLSVSLENHYF
d_gene: -
j_gene: TRBJ2-5
v_gene: TRBV5-4
abundance: -

CDR3nt: TGTGCCGGCAGCTCTGCCCAGATCGGGGGAGTGAGCACCGGGGAGCTGTTTTTT
CDR3aa: CAGSSAQIGGVSTGELFF
d_gene: -
j_gene: TRBJ2-2
v_gene: TRBV7-9
abundance: -

CDR3nt: TGTGCCAGCAGTTTATTGGGACAGGGAAAGACTTTCTTT
CDR3aa: CASSLLGQGKTFF
d_gene: TRBD1
j_gene: TRBJ1-1
v_gene: TRBV27
abundance: few

CDR3nt: TGTGCCAGCAGTGAATTGTACGGGGAGCTGTTTTTT
CDR3aa: CASSELYGELFF
d_gene: -
j_gene: TRBJ2-2
v_gene: TRBV25-1
abundance: -

CDR3nt: TGTGCCAGCAACCCGGAGTACAACGAGCAATTCTTC
CDR3aa: CASNPEYNEQFF
d_gene: -
j_gene: TRBJ2-1
v_gene: TRBV11-2
abundance: -

CDR3nt: TGTGTCAGCTCACCCACCTCCTCCTACGAGCAGTACTTC
CDR3aa: CVSSPTSSYEQYF
d_gene: -
j_gene: TRBJ2-7
v_gene: TRBV18
abundance: -

CDR3nt: TGTGCTAGCAGTTACTATCTCGACCAAGAGACCCAGTACTTC
CDR3aa: CASSYYLDQETQYF
d_gene: -
j_gene: TRBJ2-5
v_gene: TRBV6-5
abundance: -

CDR3nt: TGCGCCAGCAGCCCCGGCTCTTTGACCCTCCACGAGAAGTACTTC
CDR3aa: CASSPGSLTLHEKYF
d_gene: -
j_gene: TRBJ2-7
v_gene: TRBV4-1
abundance: -

CDR3nt: TGTGCCAGCAGCCTCACAGACAGGGAGGGCTACGAGCAGTACTTC
CDR3aa: CASSLTDREGYEQYF
d_gene: -
j_gene: TRBJ2-7
v_gene: TRBV11-2
abundance: -

CDR3nt: TGCGCCAGCAGTTACTCGATAGGGGGCTATAACGAGCAGTACTTC
CDR3aa: CASSYSIGGYNEQYF
d_gene: TRBD1
j_gene: TRBJ2-7
v_gene: TRBV6-6
abundance: -

CDR3nt: TGTACCAACGGTTACTCGACGGGAGGGCAGGGAAATGAGCAGTTCTTC
CDR3aa: CTNGYSTGGQGNEQFF
d_gene: TRBD2
j_gene: TRBJ2-1
v_gene: TRBV6-5
abundance: -

CDR3nt: TGTGCCAGCAGCTCACAGGGGGCTAGGAACTATGGCTACACCTTC
CDR3aa: CASSSQGARNYGYTF
d_gene: TRBD1
j_gene: TRBJ1-2
v_gene: TRBV5-6
abundance: many